What follows describes a single T cell receptor beta chain. Its antigen is currently unknown. The germline V gene encodes CDR1 WNHNN and CDR2 SYGVQD (reference sequence). CDR3 length equals 15 residues. The ends lost 0 bases at V and 4 bases at J; junction bases unmatched: 3. The data belong to a study of T cell responses to AZD1222 COVID-19 vaccine. Findings of the study overall: Sampling captured repertoires only after the peak T cell response. A rise in Spike-specific TCR breadth and depth followed two AZD1222 doses. Reportedly, nearly half the spike-specific TCRs target unmutated variant regions.

Assay: immunoSEQ multiplex PCR; the TCRdb copy retains only in-frame clones and omits some. The sample contains some 150,000 clones, 90% of which appear only once. The chain joins TRBV10-1 to TRBJ2-1; 7 nucleotides line up with TRBD2. Sequencing was performed on peripheral blood, taken 28 days after the second AZD1222 dose. This receptor was identified in an adult who received the AZD1222 COVID-19 vaccine. The CDR3 region is CASSESLAGYNEQFF. CDR3 DNA sequence: TGCGCCAGCAGTGAGTCTTTAGCGGGTTACAATGAGCAGTTCTTC.